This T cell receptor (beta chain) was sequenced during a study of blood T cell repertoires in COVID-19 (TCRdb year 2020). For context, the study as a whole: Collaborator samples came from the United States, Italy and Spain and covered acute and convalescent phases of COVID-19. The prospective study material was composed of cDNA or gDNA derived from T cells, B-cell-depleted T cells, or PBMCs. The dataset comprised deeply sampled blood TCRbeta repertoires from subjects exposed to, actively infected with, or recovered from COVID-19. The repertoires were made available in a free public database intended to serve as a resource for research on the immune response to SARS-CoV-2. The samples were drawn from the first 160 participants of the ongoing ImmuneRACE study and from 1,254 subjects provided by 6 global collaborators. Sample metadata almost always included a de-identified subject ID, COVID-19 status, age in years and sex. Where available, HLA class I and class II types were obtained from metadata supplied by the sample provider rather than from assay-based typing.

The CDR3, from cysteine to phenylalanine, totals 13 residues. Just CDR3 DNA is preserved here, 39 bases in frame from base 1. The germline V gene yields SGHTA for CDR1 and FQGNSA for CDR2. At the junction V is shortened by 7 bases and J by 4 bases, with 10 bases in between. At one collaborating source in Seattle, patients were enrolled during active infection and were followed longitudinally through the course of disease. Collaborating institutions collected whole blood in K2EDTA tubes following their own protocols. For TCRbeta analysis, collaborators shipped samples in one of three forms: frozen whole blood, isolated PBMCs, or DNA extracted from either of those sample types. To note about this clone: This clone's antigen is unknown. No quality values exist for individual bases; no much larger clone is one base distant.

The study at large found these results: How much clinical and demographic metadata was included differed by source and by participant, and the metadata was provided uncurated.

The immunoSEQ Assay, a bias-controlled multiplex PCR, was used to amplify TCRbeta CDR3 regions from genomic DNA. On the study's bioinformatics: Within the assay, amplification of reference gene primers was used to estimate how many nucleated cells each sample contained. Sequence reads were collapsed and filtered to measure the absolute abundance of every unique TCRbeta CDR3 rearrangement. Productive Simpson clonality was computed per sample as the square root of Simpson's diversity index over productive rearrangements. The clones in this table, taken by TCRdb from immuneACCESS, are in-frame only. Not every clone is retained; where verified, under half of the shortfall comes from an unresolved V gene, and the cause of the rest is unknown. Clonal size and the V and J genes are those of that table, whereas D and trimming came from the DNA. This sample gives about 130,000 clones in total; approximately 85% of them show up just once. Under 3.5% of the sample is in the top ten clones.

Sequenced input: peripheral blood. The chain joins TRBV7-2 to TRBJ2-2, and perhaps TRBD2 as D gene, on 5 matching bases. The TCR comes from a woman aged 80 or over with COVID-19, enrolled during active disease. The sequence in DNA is TGTGCCAGCACCCGGGGAACCACCGGGGAGCTGTTTTTT. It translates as CASTRGTTGELFF.